This T cell receptor (beta chain) was documented in a study of OX40 agonist ivuxolimab in advanced cancers. Turning to the study itself: As their treatment, patients were administered ivuxolimab, an agonistic anti-OX40 (CD134) antibody.

Sampling of blood occurred at baseline, cycle 4 day 1, and cycle 7 day 1. Germline V gene data show CDR1 as SGHTA and CDR2 as FQGNSA. V lost 1 base, J lost 4 bases, and 8 bases stayed unmatched. The CDR3 contains 16 residues. The protocol was immunoSEQ multiplex PCR, while the TCRdb copy is restricted to in-frame clones and leaves out a portion. The data hold 150,000 to 170,000 clones, with roughly 92% observed a single time. The clonotype comes from an adult with an advanced solid tumor such as melanoma, head and neck, liver or kidney cancer. The material sequenced was CD4+ or CD8+ T cells sorted from blood, taken in a trial of the OX40 agonist ivuxolimab. The chain joins TRBV7-2 to TRBJ2-5; 8 positions agree with TRBD1. CDR3 bases: TGTGCCAGCAGCTTAGTTGAGGGCAGGGGGCGAGAGACCCAGTACTTC. It specifies CASSLVEGRGRETQYF.